This T cell receptor beta chain is drawn from a study of shared clonotypes between healthy human individuals. Unsorted PBMC DNA went through sequencing on ten immunoSEQ deep assay plates. Repertoires were generated with immunoSEQ multiplex PCR, while TCRdb's copy carries only in-frame clones and drops some. This sample yields approximately 440,000 clones, of which approximately 77% are seen a single time; 12% belongs to the top ten. Study-level results: The researchers took only blood, and tissue repertoires probably look different.

As concerns this clone: Its antigen remains unknown.

The CDR3 has 15 residues. Germline CDR1 and CDR2: MNHEY and SMNVEV (reference sequence). Between the trimmed V and J ends, which lost 7 bases and 4 bases, there was a span of 19 bases. This chain joins TRBV27 and TRBJ1-2, with D perhaps matching TRBD1 (5 bases). This sequence was found in a woman aged 40 to 50 in good health. Some clones in this sample may be carry-over from other donors' samples. The sample comprised PBMCs. CDR3 sequence: CASTSGPGPLYGYTF. The CDR3 DNA is TGTGCCAGCACTTCCGGTCCAGGGCCCCTCTATGGCTACACCTTC.